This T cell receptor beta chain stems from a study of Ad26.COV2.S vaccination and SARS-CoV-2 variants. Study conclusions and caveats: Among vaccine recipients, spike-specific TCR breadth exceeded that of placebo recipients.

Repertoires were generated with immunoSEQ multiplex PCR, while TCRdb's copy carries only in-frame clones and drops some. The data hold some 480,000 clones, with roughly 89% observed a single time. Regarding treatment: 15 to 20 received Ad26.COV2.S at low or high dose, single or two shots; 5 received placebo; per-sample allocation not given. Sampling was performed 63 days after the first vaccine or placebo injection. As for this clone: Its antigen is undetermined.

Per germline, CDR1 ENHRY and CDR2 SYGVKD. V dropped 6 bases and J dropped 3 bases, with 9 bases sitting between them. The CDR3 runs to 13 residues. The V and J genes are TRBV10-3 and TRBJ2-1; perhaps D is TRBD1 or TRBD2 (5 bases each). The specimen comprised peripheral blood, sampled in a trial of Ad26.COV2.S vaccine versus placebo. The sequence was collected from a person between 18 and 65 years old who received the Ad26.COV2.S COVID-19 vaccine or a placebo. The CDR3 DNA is TGTGCCATCAGCGGGACCCACTACAATGAGCAGTTCTTC. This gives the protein CAISGTHYNEQFF.